This T cell receptor (beta chain) is drawn from a study of blood T cell repertoires in COVID-19. V lost 5 bases and J lost 2, with 15 bases in between. CDR1 LGHDT and CDR2 YNNKEL come from the germline V gene (reference sequence). The length of the CDR3 is 15 residues. Some clones are missing from TCRdb's copy, which holds only in-frame ones; the method was immunoSEQ multiplex PCR. The table records about 62,000 clones, over 75% of them present only once. Specimen: peripheral blood. J is TRBJ2-5 and V is TRBV3-1 (or the pseudogene TRBV3-2); D is perhaps TRBD2 (6 bases). This receptor was obtained from a woman aged 55-70 years with COVID-19, enrolled during active disease. CDR3: CASSNRDSTQETQYF. In DNA form, the CDR3 reads TGTGCCAGCAGCAACCGGGACTCGACTCAAGAGACCCAGTACTTC.